This T cell receptor beta chain was recovered during a study of CD8+CD57+ T cells in acquired aplastic anemia. Genomic DNA served as template for TCR beta VDJ and CDR3 profiling. TCRdb re-called the reads through MiXCR, storing one row per CDR3 protein. Seen here are around 200,000 distinct CDR3 sequences, around 50% observed once, and the top ten hold about an eighth. Germline CDR1 reads MNHEY; CDR2 reads SMNVEV (reference sequence). V was cut by 3 bases and J by 6 bases, with 24 bases left in between. This CDR3 is 17 amino acids long. Those patients picked for sequencing had displayed CD8+CD57+ cell expansion on flow cytometry. Patient blood was sampled before any therapy had been received.

The sequenced sample consisted of sorted CD4+, CD8+, or CD8+CD57+ T cells (not recorded which) from PBMCs. This chain links TRBV27 with TRBJ2-7; D is perhaps TRBD1 (5 bases). This receptor was obtained from a human donor with aplastic anemia. This CDR3 reads CASSFTPLVRAVREQYF. The CDR3 DNA reads TGTGCCAGCAGTTTTACCCCCTTGGTCAGGGCGGTGCGCGAGCAGTACTTC.